Given below is one T cell receptor beta chain in context. The antigen it recognizes is unknown. Per-base quality was not reported, and no clone a single base away is much larger than it. The sample belongs to a study of OX40 agonist ivuxolimab in advanced cancers. General notes on the study: Ivuxolimab, which targeted the costimulatory receptor OX40 (CD134), was an agonistic, fully human IgG2 monoclonal antibody. Intravenous ivuxolimab was administered to patients every 2 weeks at six dose levels: 0.01, 0.1, 0.3, 1.5, 3 and 10 mg/kg. Of the approximately 50 dose-escalation patients, hepatocellular carcinoma was present in around 20, melanoma in some 15, renal cell carcinoma in 9 and head and neck cancer in 9. A male proportion of roughly 80% and a mean age of about 60 years, ranging from about 20 to 79, were recorded for the dose-escalation cohort. Prior anti-PD-1, anti-PD-L1 or anti-CTLA-4 therapy was permitted, and approximately 41% of dose-escalation patients had received checkpoint inhibitors. Three dose-escalation patients achieved partial responses, one with hepatocellular carcinoma and two with cutaneous melanoma. Peripheral TCRbeta sequencing aimed to test whether ivuxolimab altered TCR sequence diversity and caused clonal T-cell expansion. The paper covers the monotherapy dose-escalation part of the phase I ivuxolimab trial, which included N ≈ 52 patients. What the research found in general, with its limitations: At doses of 0.1 to 3.0 mg/kg, clonal expansion of both CD4+ and CD8+ T cells in blood was seen between baseline and week 6. The antigen specificity of the peripheral T cells that underwent clonal expansion was not determined. After ivuxolimab, expanded clones were on average more numerous among CD8+ T cells than among CD4+ T cells. Low levels of normalized T-cell clonal expansion were also seen in some patients who did not respond. Partial responders in the 0.1-3.0 mg/kg groups had among the lowest normalized peripheral clonal expansion, especially among CD8+ T cells.

The trial excluded patients who had a history of autoimmune disease or were on systemic immunosuppression. Peripheral blood for TCR sequencing was collected from all dose cohorts at baseline, on cycle 4 day 1, and on cycle 7 day 1. Samples were obtained from an open-label, multicenter, first-in-human phase I dose-escalation trial of ivuxolimab. Adults with locally advanced or metastatic melanoma, renal cell carcinoma, hepatocellular carcinoma or head and neck squamous cell carcinoma were enrolled in the trial. CD4+ and CD8+ T cells were sorted separately from peripheral blood before TCR sequencing. For sequencing of the TCRbeta CDR3 region, genomic DNA was extracted from the sorted cells. TCRbeta CDR3 regions were sequenced using the immunoSEQ Assay. As stored in TCRdb, this immuneACCESS dataset retains in-frame rearrangements with V and J assigned. A fraction of the clones does not appear; measured against another copy, unresolved V genes explain less than half of the discrepancy, and the remainder lacks a known reason. Here the sample has tens of thousands of clones; 75% to 90% occur a single time. Roughly 0.38% of the sample is held by the ten biggest clonotypes.

The CDR3 starts with the cysteine, ends with the phenylalanine, and has 13 residues. Only the CDR3 part of the read is kept: 39 bases, read in frame from the first base. Based on the germline V gene, the CDR1 and CDR2 sequences are KGHSH and LQKENI. V loses 2 bases of germline sequence and J loses 6 bases, and the interval between the two ends is 8 bases. The sample consisted of CD4+ or CD8+ T cells sorted from blood, taken in a trial of the OX40 agonist ivuxolimab. The receptor's source is an adult with an advanced solid tumor such as melanoma, head and neck, liver or kidney cancer. The sequence is built from TRBV18 and TRBJ2-1; the D gene cannot be resolved reliably. The CDR3 in this case is CASSPAGRNEQFF. The base sequence is TGTGCCAGCTCACCAGCAGGACGCAATGAGCAGTTCTTC.